This entry features one T cell receptor beta chain sequence. Germline-derived CDR1 and CDR2 are LGHDT and YNNKEL (reference sequence). This CDR3 has 13 residues. The germline V and J ends were trimmed by 2 bases and 12 bases, with 16 bases remaining between them. In the source study's methods: Estimated nucleated cell counts came from reference gene primer amplification. Generated by immunoSEQ multiplex PCR, the TCRdb table keeps only in-frame clones and is missing some. V, J and clone size reflect that table, while D and trimming were determined from the DNA. The table lists 150,000 to 200,000 clones, about 86% of them singletons. The data originate from a study of blood T cell repertoires in COVID-19. Study details: Some COVID-19 samples were acute and others convalescent; all came from the United States, Italy and Spain. From T cells, B-cell-depleted T cells, or PBMCs came the material, which was cDNA or gDNA.

The chain has TRBV3-1 (or the pseudogene TRBV3-2) and TRBJ1-2; D possibly corresponds to TRBD1 (6 bases). The source material was peripheral blood. The source is a man aged 50 to 60 with active or convalescent COVID-19. In DNA, the CDR3 is TGTGCCAGCAGCCAAACGGGACACCGAGGCGACACCTTC. This sequence encodes CASSQTGHRGDTF.